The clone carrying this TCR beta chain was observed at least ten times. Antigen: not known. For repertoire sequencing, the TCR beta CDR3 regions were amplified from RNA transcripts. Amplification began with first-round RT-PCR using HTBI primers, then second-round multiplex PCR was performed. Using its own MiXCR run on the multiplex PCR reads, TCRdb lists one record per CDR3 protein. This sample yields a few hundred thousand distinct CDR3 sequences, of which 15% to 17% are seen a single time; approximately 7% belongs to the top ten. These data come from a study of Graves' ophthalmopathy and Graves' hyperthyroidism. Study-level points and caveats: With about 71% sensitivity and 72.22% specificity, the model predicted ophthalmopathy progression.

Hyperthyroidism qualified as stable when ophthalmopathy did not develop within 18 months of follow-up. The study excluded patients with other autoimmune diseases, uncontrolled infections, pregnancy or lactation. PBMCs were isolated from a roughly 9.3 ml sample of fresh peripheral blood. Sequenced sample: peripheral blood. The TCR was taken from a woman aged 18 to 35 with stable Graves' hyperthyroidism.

The DNA for the CDR3 is TGTGCCAGCAGTCCGGGATTCTTGAACACTGAAGCTTTCTTT. Its protein is CASSPGFLNTEAFF. The chain is built from TRBV12-3 or TRBV12-4 and TRBJ1-1; D is uncertain. The V end lost 5 bases, the J end lost 0 bases, and 10 bases lay between the germline ends. The CDR3 is 14 amino acids.